The entry below describes one TCR beta chain. Its matching antigen is unknown. This sample was included in a study of T cell responses to AZD1222 COVID-19 vaccine. In the study overall: Pooled together were second doses at about 4 or about 12 weeks. Study-level findings and limits: Scientists sampled the repertoires only once the peak T cell response had passed. Donors were largely white British and mainly female; clonal diversity was possibly underestimated. When two AZD1222 doses had been given, Spike-specific TCR breadth and depth rose.

This CDR3 comprises 15 residues. Trimming left V 7 bases short and J 4 bases short, with 19 bases between. Germline V lookup: CDR1 SNHLY, CDR2 FYNNEI. Some clones are missing from TCRdb's copy, which holds only in-frame ones; the method was immunoSEQ multiplex PCR. Here the sample spans approximately 170,000 clones, roughly 92% being singletons. This specimen consisted of peripheral blood, obtained on day 0 of AZD1222 vaccination. This receptor was identified in an adult in good health. The V call is TRBV2, the J call TRBJ1-1; D possibly corresponds to TRBD1 (5 bases). CDR3 nucleotide sequence: TGTGCCAGCAACGTCTGGCCCCCAGGGAGCACTGAAGCTTTCTTT. It is translated as CASNVWPPGSTEAFF.